These T cell receptor beta chains were read from a single sample in a study of human thymus T cells. TCRdb's copy holds only in-frame clones and misses some; the assay was immunoSEQ multiplex PCR. This sample has about 130,000 clones; 90% to 95% occur once, and the top ten carry around 0.025%. What was sequenced was thymus tissue. The receptors derive from a boy in the first two years of life with a congenital heart defect but otherwise immunologically healthy. CDR3s include the opening cysteine and the closing phenylalanine or tryptophan. D genes are given only for firm matches. Clone size is shown for a subset of rows, as once, few, many or a class of expanded clone.

V: TRBV5-3
D: -
size: -
J: TRBJ1-1
DNA: TGTGCCAGAAGCTCGACAGGTGGCCCTTTCTTT
CDR3: CARSSTGGPFF

V: TRBV18
D: TRBD1
size: -
J: TRBJ1-3
DNA: TGTGCCAGCTCACCACCCTATGTTACAGGGGGCGCCGGGTCTGGAAACACCATATATTTT
CDR3: CASSPPYVTGGAGSGNTIYF

V: TRBV4-3
D: -
size: -
J: TRBJ2-2
DNA: TGCGCCAGCAGCCAAGAGACGGTCCCGTACACCGGGGAGCTGTTTTTT
CDR3: CASSQETVPYTGELFF

V: TRBV5-4
D: TRBD1
size: -
J: TRBJ2-7
DNA: TGTGCCAGCAGATACGGGACAGGGGTTGGGTACGAGCAGTACTTC
CDR3: CASRYGTGVGYEQYF

V: TRBV7-2
D: TRBD1
size: once
J: TRBJ2-7
DNA: TGTGCCAGCAGCCCGGTACAGGGGGCGCGCCACGAGCAGTACTTC
CDR3: CASSPVQGARHEQYF

V: TRBV5-4
D: TRBD2
size: -
J: TRBJ2-1
DNA: TGTGCCAGCAGCTGGACTAGCGGGGGCACCTCCTACAATGAGCAGTTCTTC
CDR3: CASSWTSGGTSYNEQFF

V: TRBV5-5
D: -
size: -
J: TRBJ2-7
DNA: TGTGCCAGCAGCTCTCAGGGCGGCTACGAGCAGTACTTC
CDR3: CASSSQGGYEQYF

V: TRBV4-1
D: TRBD2
size: -
J: TRBJ2-1
DNA: TGCGCCAGCAGCCAGAGGCGGGGGGGCCCCCGGTACAATGAGCAGTTCTTC
CDR3: CASSQRRGGPRYNEQFF

V: TRBV4-3
D: -
size: -
J: TRBJ1-2
DNA: TGCGCCAGCAGCCAAGGCCGACAGGTCGGGGGAGGGTATGGCTACACCTTC
CDR3: CASSQGRQVGGGYGYTF

V: TRBV2
D: -
size: -
J: TRBJ2-3
DNA: TGTGCCAGCAGTGAAGAGACGGGGGGCCCGGGAGATACGCAGTATTTT
CDR3: CASSEETGGPGDTQYF

V: TRBV11-2
D: -
size: once
J: TRBJ2-6
DNA: TGTGCCAGCAGCTTGTCCTCTGGGGCCAACGTCCTGACTTTC
CDR3: CASSLSSGANVLTF

V: TRBV15
D: -
size: -
J: TRBJ2-2
DNA: TGTGCCACCAGCAGGAATAAGGCGCCGTCGAACACCGGGGAGCTGTTTTTT
CDR3: CATSRNKAPSNTGELFF

V: TRBV19
D: TRBD1
size: -
J: TRBJ2-4
DNA: TGTGCCAGTAGTTTGGGACAGGGGGTGTACATTCAGTACTTC
CDR3: CASSLGQGVYIQYF

V: TRBV28
D: TRBD1
size: few
J: TRBJ1-1
DNA: TGTGCCAGCAGACCAGACAGGGGGAACACTGAAGCTTTCTTT
CDR3: CASRPDRGNTEAFF

V: TRBV28
D: -
size: -
J: TRBJ1-2
DNA: TGTGCCAGCAGTCCCGACCGGGACTGCCTCTATGGCTACACCTTC
CDR3: CASSPDRDCLYGYTF

V: TRBV2
D: -
size: -
J: TRBJ2-7
DNA: TGTGCCAGCAGTGGGGCTCGAAGCTCCTACGAGCAGTACTTC
CDR3: CASSGARSSYEQYF

V: TRBV7-4
D: TRBD2
size: -
J: TRBJ2-1
DNA: TGTGCCAGCAGCTTTTATCCTAGCGGGGGCCTTCGCTCTCATGAGCAGTTCTTC
CDR3: CASSFYPSGGLRSHEQFF

V: TRBV2
D: TRBD1
size: -
J: TRBJ1-6
DNA: TGTGCCAGCAGTCGGGACAGAAATTCACCCCTCCACTTT
CDR3: CASSRDRNSPLHF

V: TRBV9
D: -
size: -
J: TRBJ1-2
DNA: TGTGCCAGCAGCGAACTATCGGTGGATCCGGACTATGGCTACACCTTC
CDR3: CASSELSVDPDYGYTF

V: TRBV21-1
D: -
size: once
J: TRBJ2-1
DNA: TGTGCCAGCAGCAAAGGGGGCAGGGGGCGGGTGAATGAGCAGTTCTTC
CDR3: CASSKGGRGRVNEQFF

V: TRBV4-3
D: TRBD2
size: once
J: TRBJ2-5
DNA: TGCGCCAGCAGCCAGGGAACTAGCGGGGGGCTTTCGGGAGAGACCCAGTACTTC
CDR3: CASSQGTSGGLSGETQYF

V: TRBV12-2
D: -
size: -
J: TRBJ2-7
DNA: TGTGCAAGTCGCTTAGCAGACCTCAGACCCTACGAGCAGTACTTC
CDR3: CASRLADLRPYEQYF

V: TRBV30
D: -
size: -
J: TRBJ1-5
DNA: TGTGCCTGGAGTGTAGAGGGGGGGCAGCCCCAGCATTTT
CDR3: CAWSVEGGQPQHF

V: TRBV6-1
D: TRBD1
size: -
J: TRBJ1-4
DNA: TGTGCCAGCAGCCGAGGACAGGGAAGGGAAAAACTGTTTTTT
CDR3: CASSRGQGREKLFF

V: TRBV6-1
D: -
size: -
J: TRBJ2-7
DNA: TGTGCCACCATAATACCGGAGGGGAACTACGAGCAGTACTTC
CDR3: CATIIPEGNYEQYF

V: TRBV28
D: -
size: -
J: TRBJ1-1
DNA: TGTGCCAGCACCTCGGGCGGGGTTAGTGGTACTGAAGCTTTCTTT
CDR3: CASTSGGVSGTEAFF

V: TRBV6-6
D: -
size: -
J: TRBJ1-4
DNA: TGTGCCAGCAATGAGGGGGCAACTAATGAAAAACTGTTTTTT
CDR3: CASNEGATNEKLFF

V: TRBV6-1
D: -
size: -
J: TRBJ1-1
DNA: TGTGCCAGCACGCCCGCGGCTGAAGCTTTCTTT
CDR3: CASTPAAEAFF

V: TRBV6-5
D: -
size: -
J: TRBJ1-5
DNA: TGTGCCAGCAGTTACGTGGCAGTTGATCAGCCCCAGCATTTT
CDR3: CASSYVAVDQPQHF

V: TRBV9
D: -
size: -
J: TRBJ2-7
DNA: TGTGCCAGCAGCGTAGGAAGGGGGTTATCCTACGAGCAGTACTTC
CDR3: CASSVGRGLSYEQYF

V: TRBV29-1
D: -
size: -
J: TRBJ2-7
DNA: TGCAGCGTTGAGTCCAGGGGTAACGAGCAGTACTTC
CDR3: CSVESRGNEQYF

V: TRBV12-5
D: TRBD2
size: -
J: TRBJ2-1
DNA: TGTGCTAGTGGTAAACCGGGACTACACAATGAGCAGTTCTTC
CDR3: CASGKPGLHNEQFF

V: TRBV5-1
D: TRBD1
size: -
J: TRBJ2-3
DNA: TGCGCCAGCAGCTGGACAGGGGGCACAGATACGCAGTATTTT
CDR3: CASSWTGGTDTQYF

V: TRBV4-3
D: -
size: -
J: TRBJ1-3
DNA: TGCGCCAGCAGCCCAACAGGGACCCGAAACACCATATATTTT
CDR3: CASSPTGTRNTIYF

V: TRBV29-1
D: -
size: -
J: TRBJ1-2
DNA: TGCAGCGTTGAAGACCAGGGGATTGCTAACTATGGCTACACCTTC
CDR3: CSVEDQGIANYGYTF

V: TRBV5-1
D: TRBD1
size: -
J: TRBJ1-2
DNA: TGCGCCAGCAGCGGACAGGGGGCCCCTAACTATGGCTACACCTTC
CDR3: CASSGQGAPNYGYTF

V: TRBV7-9
D: -
size: -
J: TRBJ2-2
DNA: TGTGCCAGCAGCTTACGTTCGAAACGGGAGCTGTTTTTT
CDR3: CASSLRSKRELFF

V: TRBV5-1
D: -
size: -
J: TRBJ2-1
DNA: TGCGCCAGCAGCTTGGTATCCGGTGAGCAGTTCTTC
CDR3: CASSLVSGEQFF

V: TRBV20-1
D: -
size: -
J: TRBJ1-1
DNA: TGCAGTGGGGGGGGGAGATTAGAAGCTTTCTTT
CDR3: CSGGGRLEAFF

V: TRBV28
D: -
size: -
J: TRBJ2-5
DNA: TGTGCCAGCAGTTTAGGAGTTCCGGCGCCTCAAGAGACCCAGTACTTC
CDR3: CASSLGVPAPQETQYF

V: TRBV6-1
D: -
size: -
J: TRBJ2-3
DNA: TGTGCCAGCAGTGACGGTCGCGGCGGGGTCACAGATACGCAGTATTTT
CDR3: CASSDGRGGVTDTQYF

V: TRBV9
D: TRBD1
size: -
J: TRBJ1-2
DNA: TGTGCCAGCAGCCCCCGGACAGGGAGGAAGTATGGCTACACCTTC
CDR3: CASSPRTGRKYGYTF

V: TRBV9
D: -
size: -
J: TRBJ1-1
DNA: TGTGCCAGCAGCCCTACTTCATTCTTGGTCATGAACACTGAAGCTTTCTTT
CDR3: CASSPTSFLVMNTEAFF

V: TRBV27
D: -
size: -
J: TRBJ2-4
DNA: TGTACCAGCAGTTGCCCTAGGGGGGGGGCCTCGGTTGTAGCCAAAAACATTCAGTACTTC
CDR3: CTSSCPRGGASVVAKNIQYF

V: TRBV25-1
D: -
size: -
J: TRBJ2-7
DNA: TGTGCCAGCAGTGGGGGGTCCTACGAGCAGTACTTC
CDR3: CASSGGSYEQYF

V: TRBV7-6
D: -
size: -
J: TRBJ2-6
DNA: TGTGCCAGCAGCTTACCGGGCCAGCACTCTGGGGCCAACGTCCTGACTTTC
CDR3: CASSLPGQHSGANVLTF

V: TRBV5-6
D: -
size: -
J: TRBJ1-3
DNA: TGTGCCAGCAGCTCATTAGGGGCTGGAAACACCATATATTTT
CDR3: CASSSLGAGNTIYF

V: TRBV2
D: TRBD2
size: -
J: TRBJ2-7
DNA: TGTGCCAGCACACTACTTTACGGGACTAGCGGGTGGGAGCAGTACTTC
CDR3: CASTLLYGTSGWEQYF

V: TRBV2
D: TRBD1
size: -
J: TRBJ2-1
DNA: TGTGCCAGCATCTCGGACAGGAGCTCCTACAATGAGCAGTTCTTC
CDR3: CASISDRSSYNEQFF

V: TRBV23-1
D: TRBD2
size: -
J: TRBJ2-2
DNA: TGCGCCAGCAGTCAAGCAGGTACTAGCGGGAACACCGGGGAGCTGTTTTTT
CDR3: CASSQAGTSGNTGELFF

V: TRBV7-9
D: -
size: few
J: TRBJ2-1
DNA: TGTGCCGGACAAGGGTCCTACAATGAGCAGTTCTTC
CDR3: CAGQGSYNEQFF

V: TRBV5-6
D: -
size: -
J: TRBJ1-6
DNA: TGTGCCAGCAGCCGATACAGGAGCGATAATTCACCCCTCCACTTT
CDR3: CASSRYRSDNSPLHF

V: TRBV2
D: -
size: -
J: TRBJ2-2
DNA: TGTGCCAGCAGGACTACGGCGAACACCGGGGAGCTGTTTTTT
CDR3: CASRTTANTGELFF

V: TRBV5-1
D: TRBD1
size: -
J: TRBJ1-1
DNA: TGCGCCAGCAGCCACAGGGGGAGAAGCACTGAAGCTTTCTTT
CDR3: CASSHRGRSTEAFF

V: TRBV6-5
D: TRBD2
size: -
J: TRBJ2-1
DNA: TGTGCCAGCGGTTTCCCGGGGGGGGCCATTGGAAATGAGCAGTTCTTC
CDR3: CASGFPGGAIGNEQFF

V: TRBV5-6
D: -
size: once
J: TRBJ1-6
DNA: TGTGCCAGCAGCATACGGATAGGGGGGAGCTCCTATAATTCACCCCTCCACTTT
CDR3: CASSIRIGGSSYNSPLHF

V: TRBV19
D: -
size: -
J: TRBJ1-1
DNA: TGTGCCAGTAGTCGGGTAGGGGGAATGAACACTGAAGCTTTCTTT
CDR3: CASSRVGGMNTEAFF

V: TRBV7-9
D: TRBD1
size: -
J: TRBJ2-3
DNA: TGTGCCAGCAGCTCTCCGGGACAGGGGGTGACAGATACGCAGTATTTT
CDR3: CASSSPGQGVTDTQYF

V: TRBV25-1
D: -
size: -
J: TRBJ1-2
DNA: TGTGCCACCGCCGGAGCAGGGCCCTATGGCTACACCTTC
CDR3: CATAGAGPYGYTF